These 32 T cell receptor beta chains were all obtained from the same sample, sequenced in a study of OX40 agonist ivuxolimab in advanced cancers. TCRdb keeps only in-frame clones here, not all; method: immunoSEQ multiplex PCR. The table has 76,000 or so clones, approximately 85% seen once. The source was CD4+ or CD8+ T cells sorted from blood, collected in a trial of the OX40 agonist ivuxolimab. Receptor source: an adult with an advanced solid tumor such as melanoma, head and neck, liver or kidney cancer.

The table lists this clone with a few counts. The rearrangement uses TRBV7-2 and TRBJ1-4; possibly TRBD1 for D (5 bases). The CDR3 covers 15 residues. Trimming removed 5 bases at V and 2 bases at J, with 12 bases between. Germline CDR1 is SGHTA and CDR2 is FQGNSA. The CDR3 reads CASSQGSRTNEKLFF. For the CDR3, the DNA is TGTGCCAGCAGCCAGGGTTCCCGCACTAATGAAAAACTGTTTTTT.

The chain joins TRBV27 to TRBJ1-2; no definite D call. V gave up 6 bases and J gave up 8 bases, with 16 bases separating them. CDR1 MNHEY and CDR2 SMNVEV come from the germline V gene (reference sequence). The CDR3 is 13 amino acids. CDR3 loop: CASREFGSEGYTF. DNA for the CDR3: TGTGCCAGCAGGGAGTTCGGGTCCGAGGGCTACACCTTC.

The V gene is TRBV5-1, the J gene TRBJ2-1, with 7 bases lining up with TRBD1. There are 16 residues in the CDR3. CDR1 SGHRS and CDR2 YFSETQ come from the germline V gene. V gave up 4 bases and J gave up 5 bases; unmatched junction bases: 12. In DNA form, the CDR3 reads TGCGCCAGCAGCCTACAGGGGCCGAATGGGCACAATGAGCAGTTCTTC. It codes for CASSLQGPNGHNEQFF.

To note about this clone: Other nucleotide sequences from this sample produce the same CDR3. The chain is built from TRBV5-1 and TRBJ2-5; D gene ambiguous. Per germline, CDR1 SGHRS and CDR2 YFSETQ. This CDR3 is 12 amino acids long. V lost 0 bases and J 5 bases, leaving 5 bases between the germline ends. This CDR3 reads CASSLEGETQYF. DNA of the CDR3: TGCGCCAGCAGCTTGGAAGGCGAGACCCAGTACTTC.

The chain employs TRBV11-2 and TRBJ2-7, with 8 bases fitting TRBD1. V dropped 7 bases and J dropped 8; count of bases not matched to a gene: 7. This CDR3 comprises 12 residues. Germline CDR1 SGHAT, CDR2 FQNNGV. In nucleotides, the CDR3 is TGTGCCAGCACCTCAGGGGGCGGCCAGCAGTACTTC. It encodes CASTSGGGQQYF.

The chain combines TRBV29-1 with TRBJ1-5; 11 bases are a match to TRBD1. The V gene's germline CDR1 is SQVTM and CDR2 ANQGSEA. With 6 bases clipped from V and 7 bases from J, the junction kept 8 bases outside the gene matches. There are 14 residues in the CDR3. Written as DNA, the CDR3 is TGCAGCGTAAGGACAGGGGGCCTCAGGCAGCCCCAGCATTTT. It is translated as CSVRTGGLRQPQHF.

The table lists this clone with a few counts. The chain links TRBV18 to TRBJ2-7, with 7 bases that match TRBD2. Trimming removed 6 bases from V and 4 bases from J; junction bases left unmatched: 9. Germline CDR1 reads KGHSH; CDR2 reads LQKENI. This CDR3 has 14 residues. This CDR3 is CASSPGGGIYEQYF. CDR3 nucleotide sequence: TGTGCCAGCTCGCCGGGAGGCGGAATTTACGAGCAGTACTTC.

The V call is TRBV11-2, the J call TRBJ2-1, with 10 bases identical to TRBD1. The germline V gene has CDR1 SGHAT and CDR2 FQNNGV. Trimming at V came to 4 bases and at J to 6 bases, leaving 12 bases not matched to a gene. This CDR3 is 17 amino acids long. CDR3: CASSSHDRGRTGNEQFF. In DNA form, the CDR3 reads TGTGCCAGCAGCTCTCACGACAGGGGGCGAACCGGCAATGAGCAGTTCTTC. The full variable domain, rest sourced from reference TRBV11-2 and TRBJ2-1, is EAGVAQSPRYKIIEKRQSVAFWCNPISGHATLYWYQQILGQGPKLLIQFQNNGVVDDSQLPKDRFSAERLKGVDSTLKIQPAKLEDSAVYLCASSSHDRGRTGNEQFFGPGTRLTVL.

This chain connects TRBV2 to TRBJ2-4; possible D gene TRBD2, 5 bases. The CDR3 spans 13 residues. Germline loops: CDR1 SNHLY, CDR2 FYNNEI. V dropped 7 bases and J dropped 3 bases, with 10 bases sitting between them. CDR3 loop: CASIGLDKNIQYF. The CDR3 region has the DNA TGTGCCAGCATTGGACTGGACAAAAACATTCAGTACTTC.

V gene TRBV7-2 combines with J gene TRBJ2-1; maybe TRBD2 (5 bases). Germline CDR1 is SGHTA and CDR2 is FQGNSA. The CDR3 covers 15 residues. Deletions cut 5 bases from V and 6 bases from J, with 17 bases between. CDR3 DNA sequence: TGTGCCAGCAGCAAAGAGGGTTCGGTCCGCAATGAGCAGTTCTTC. This sequence encodes CASSKEGSVRNEQFF.

The chain employs TRBV15 and TRBJ2-7; TRBD1 aligns across 9 bases. CDR1 LNHNV and CDR2 YYDKDF come from the germline V gene (reference sequence). The CDR3 has 17 residues. Trimming removed 3 bases from V and 5 bases from J; junction bases left unmatched: 14. CDR3 sequence reads: CATSRTLGGTGSNEQYF. The CDR3, as DNA: TGTGCCACCAGCAGGACTCTGGGGGGGACAGGGTCCAACGAGCAGTACTTC.

This chain connects TRBV11-3 to TRBJ2-7; D may be TRBD1 or TRBD2 (5 bases each). The V end was cut by 2 bases, the J end by 3 bases, with 11 bases between. This CDR3 has 14 amino acids. Germline V gene lookup returns CDR1 SGHNT and CDR2 YENEEA. CDR3 nucleotides: TGTGCCAGCAGCTTACTTCCGGGGCTCTACGAGCAGTACTTC. Its translation: CASSLLPGLYEQYF.

This clone was counted only a few times. The V gene is TRBV2, the J gene TRBJ2-3; D is perhaps TRBD2 (5 bases). V was cut by 8 bases and J by 1 base, with 25 bases left in between. The length of the CDR3 is 18 residues. The germline V gene has CDR1 SNHLY and CDR2 FYNNEI. This CDR3 reads CASHSGGTSHYGTDTQYF. The CDR3 coding sequence is TGTGCCAGCCACAGTGGTGGAACTAGTCACTACGGCACAGATACGCAGTATTTT.

This clone was recorded once. The chain is built from TRBV14 and TRBJ2-5; possible D gene TRBD2, 5 bases. Germline CDR1 SGHDN, CDR2 FVKESK. The CDR3 is 15 amino acids. V was clipped by 3 bases and J by 2 bases, with 13 bases between them. CDR3 protein: CASSQAGSPQETQYF. The CDR3 nucleotides read TGTGCCAGCAGCCAGGCGGGCTCACCTCAAGAGACCCAGTACTTC.

The chain is built from TRBV5-1 and TRBJ2-1, with D possibly being TRBD2 (6 bases). The CDR3 is made up of 15 amino acids. V was clipped by 2 bases and J by 2 bases, with 11 bases between them. The germline V gene encodes CDR1 SGHRS and CDR2 YFSETQ. The CDR3 region has the DNA TGCGCCAGCAGCTTCGGTCGACTAGCCTACAATGAGCAGTTCTTC. This sequence encodes CASSFGRLAYNEQFF.

The V and J genes are TRBV5-1 and TRBJ1-3; maybe TRBD1 (5 bases). The ends were cut back, 4 bases at V and 4 bases at J, with 12 bases in the middle. Germline CDR1 is SGHRS and CDR2 is YFSETQ. The CDR3 sequence is 14 residues long. CDR3 nucleotide sequence: TGCGCCAGCAGCGGGACCATTGAAGGAAACACCATATATTTT. Translated: CASSGTIEGNTIYF.

This clone was detected only once. The CDR3 here is CASSLGTVLNQPQHF. The CDR3 coding sequence is TGTGCCAGCAGCTTGGGGACAGTTCTCAATCAGCCCCAGCATTTT. The chain has TRBV5-8 and TRBJ1-5; D is perhaps TRBD1 (6 bases). The CDR3 has 15 residues. Trimming took off 0 bases at V and 3 bases at J, with 10 bases between the two ends. Looked up from germline, CDR1 is SGHTS and CDR2 is YDEGEE.

This clone was picked up one time. This sequence joins TRBV19 and TRBJ1-1; tentatively, D is TRBD1 (6 bases). The germline V and J ends were trimmed by 5 bases and 0 bases, with 13 bases remaining between them. The CDR3 loop spans 15 amino acids. The germline V gene encodes CDR1 LNHDA and CDR2 SQIVND (reference sequence). CDR3 residues: CASSPTGTMNTEAFF. In DNA, the CDR3 is TGTGCCAGTAGTCCTACAGGGACCATGAACACTGAAGCTTTCTTT.

This clone was seen more than once but under ten times. The rearrangement links TRBV7-2 to TRBJ2-1, with unresolved D. CDR1 is SGHTA, CDR2 FQGNSA, per germline. Trimming stripped 5 bases from V and 8 bases from J, with 7 bases between. The CDR3 loop spans 11 amino acids. Here the CDR3 reads CASSPHDEQFF. DNA of the CDR3: TGTGCCAGCAGCCCTCATGATGAGCAGTTCTTC.

The rearrangement joins TRBV2 to TRBJ2-1; 9 bases agree with TRBD2. Unmatched junction bases numbered 10, after V lost 7 bases and J lost 6 bases. The germline V gene has CDR1 SNHLY and CDR2 FYNNEI. The CDR3 sequence is 15 residues long. CDR3 sequence reads: CASNNPGTSLNEQFF. In nucleotides, the CDR3 is TGTGCCAGCAACAACCCCGGGACTAGCCTCAATGAGCAGTTCTTC.

The V gene is TRBV29-1, the J gene TRBJ2-7; 8 nucleotides agree with TRBD1. The CDR3 spans 14 residues. Germline-derived CDR1 and CDR2 are SQVTM and ANQGSEA. The J segment lost 4 bases and the V segment lost 1 base, leaving 6 bases of the junction unmatched. CDR3 loop: CSVEVGTGPYEQYF. For the CDR3, the DNA is TGCAGCGTTGAAGTAGGGACAGGACCATACGAGCAGTACTTC.

The V call is TRBV19, the J call TRBJ2-1; 9 bases map to TRBD2. Germline lookup yields CDR1 LNHDA and CDR2 SQIVND (reference sequence). The V gene end was trimmed by 5 bases and the J gene end by 1 base; junction bases not matched to a gene: 3. The CDR3 covers 15 residues. This CDR3 is CASSLAGESYNEQFF. CDR3 coding DNA: TGTGCCAGTAGTTTAGCGGGGGAGTCCTACAATGAGCAGTTCTTC.

This clone was seen just once. J is TRBJ2-7 and V is TRBV27; D gene uncertain. From germline, CDR1 is MNHEY and CDR2 SMNVEV (reference sequence). V was shortened by 9 bases and J by 2 bases, with 17 bases between the two germline ends. The CDR3 covers 14 residues. CDR3 sequence reads: CARHPRSLPYEQYF. The DNA for the CDR3 is TGTGCCAGACACCCCAGGAGCCTCCCCTACGAGCAGTACTTC.

V is TRBV7-3 and J is TRBJ1-1; possible D gene TRBD1, 6 bases. Germline lookup yields CDR1 SGHTA and CDR2 FQGTGA. This CDR3 region has 13 residues. Trimming took off 5 bases at V and 3 bases at J, with 10 bases between the two ends. As DNA, the CDR3 is TGTGCCAGCAGCGTCACAGGGTACACTGAAGCTTTCTTT. Amino acids: CASSVTGYTEAFF.

The chain joins TRBV2 to TRBJ2-5; D perhaps matches TRBD2 (6 bases). With 8 bases removed from V and 2 bases from J, the gap between germline ends came to 15 bases. The CDR3 contains 14 residues. In germline, CDR1 is SNHLY, CDR2 FYNNEI. The CDR3 sequence: CASYGTFLQETQYF. CDR3 bases: TGTGCCAGCTACGGGACTTTCCTACAAGAGACCCAGTACTTC.

The J gene is TRBJ2-1, the V gene TRBV10-3, with D uncertain. In germline, CDR1 is ENHRY, CDR2 SYGVKD. The CDR3 length is 13 residues. V gave up 3 bases and J gave up 8 bases, with 11 bases separating them. CDR3: CAISDVAMDEQFF. The CDR3 DNA follows: TGTGCCATCAGTGATGTAGCTATGGATGAGCAGTTCTTC.

The J gene is TRBJ2-7, the V gene TRBV4-1, with D possibly TRBD1 on 5 matching bases. With 0 bases removed from V and 4 bases from J, the gap between germline ends came to 10 bases. The germline V gene has CDR1 MGHRA and CDR2 YSYEKL. The CDR3 has 14 amino acids. The CDR3 DNA is TGCGCCAGCAGCCAAGATGGGCAGGGTTACGAGCAGTACTTC. The encoded protein is CASSQDGQGYEQYF.

This clone was observed a few times. The gene calls are TRBV7-8 and TRBJ1-6, with D uncertain. This CDR3 region has 15 residues. V dropped 5 bases and J dropped 7 bases, with 15 bases sitting between them. Germline V CDR1 and CDR2: SGHVS, FQNEAQ. This chain's CDR3 is CASSIRGPVNSPLHF. The CDR3, as DNA: TGTGCCAGCAGCATTCGTGGACCGGTAAATTCACCCCTCCACTTT.

DNA for the CDR3: TGCAGCGTTGAAGGGGGTGGGGGCTCGGTAGCTTTCTTT. Amino acid sequence: CSVEGGGGSVAFF. This chain connects TRBV29-1 to TRBJ1-1; tentative D call: TRBD1 (6 bases). CDR1 is SQVTM, CDR2 ANQGSEA, per germline. The V end lost 1 base, the J end lost 10 bases, and 16 bases lay between the germline ends. The CDR3 consists of 13 residues.

This chain links TRBV7-9 with TRBJ2-7; TRBD2 matches at 13 bases. Germline-derived CDR1 and CDR2 are SEHNR and FQNEAQ (reference sequence). The V gene end was trimmed by 5 bases and the J gene end by 0 bases; junction bases not matched to a gene: 10. This CDR3 has 18 amino acids. This chain's CDR3 is CASSRTPGTSGNSYEQYF. For the CDR3, the DNA is TGTGCCAGCAGCCGCACCCCCGGGACTAGCGGGAACTCCTACGAGCAGTACTTC. The entire variable domain, with the rest obtained from reference TRBV7-9 and TRBJ2-7, is as follows: DTGVSQNPRHKITKRGQNVTFRCDPISEHNRLYWYRQTLGQGPEFLTYFQNEAQLEKSRLLSDRFSAERPKGSFSTLEIQRTEQGDSAMYLCASSRTPGTSGNSYEQYFGPGTRLTVT.

The rearrangement links TRBV4-3 to TRBJ1-2, with 9 nucleotides matching TRBD1. The CDR3 contains 14 residues. The V and J ends lost 3 bases and 7 bases, in that order; junction bases with no gene match: 6. From germline, CDR1 is LGHNA and CDR2 YSLEER. This CDR3 is CASSQLQGALGYTF. As DNA, the CDR3 is TGCGCCAGCAGCCAGCTACAGGGGGCACTTGGCTACACCTTC.

The V and J genes are TRBV27 and TRBJ2-1, with 14 nucleotides matching TRBD2. CDR3 size: 17 residues. The junction had 4 bases not matched to a gene; V was cut back by 6 bases and J by 0 bases. Germline values: CDR1 MNHEY, CDR2 SMNVEV (reference sequence). This CDR3 is CASRRLAGGPSYNEQFF. CDR3 in DNA: TGTGCCAGCAGAAGACTAGCGGGGGGGCCCTCCTACAATGAGCAGTTCTTC.